This entry concerns a single T cell receptor beta chain. Its antigen is unknown. The V end was cut by 0 bases, the J end by 1 base, with 9 bases between. The germline V gene has CDR1 SGDLS and CDR2 YYNGEE. CDR3 size: 15 residues. The source of the sample is a study of Ad26.COV2.S vaccination and SARS-CoV-2 variants. Study-level points and caveats: Those who received the vaccine showed greater spike-specific TCR breadth than those given placebo.

The assay was immunoSEQ multiplex PCR, and TCRdb's table has in-frame clones only and misses some. The sample has about 390,000 clones; about 92% are singletons. Treatment indicated: roughly 19 received Ad26.COV2.S at low or high dose, single or two shots; roughly five received placebo; per-sample allocation not given. The samples were gathered on day 63 after the first injection of vaccine or placebo. This rearrangement joins TRBV9 to TRBJ2-3; possibly TRBD2 for D (5 bases). The clonotype comes from a person aged 18 to 59 who received the Ad26.COV2.S COVID-19 vaccine or a placebo. This material consisted of peripheral blood, taken in a trial of Ad26.COV2.S vaccine versus placebo. The CDR3 region is CASSVVEGRTDTQYF. In DNA form, the CDR3 reads TGTGCCAGCAGCGTAGTTGAGGGCCGCACAGATACGCAGTATTTT.